The 15 T cell receptor beta chains reported below all come from one sample, sequenced in a study of cytomegalovirus exposure and HLA in healthy donors. In the PCR, 60 Vbeta and 13 Jbeta primers were used. Only in-frame clones appear in the TCRdb table, and some are missing; sequencing was by immunoSEQ multiplex PCR. The repertoire holds about 120,000 clones, with roughly four fifths as singletons. The specimen was PBMCs. Every receptor here comes from a woman in her thirties or forties in good health and CMV-seropositive.

The chain recombines TRBV27 with TRBJ2-1; unclear D gene. Trimming left V 3 bases short and J 4 bases short, with 7 bases between. Germline CDR1 reads MNHEY; CDR2 reads SMNVEV (reference sequence). CDR3 size: 13 residues. In DNA form, the CDR3 reads TGTGCCAGCAGTTTTGGCGGATACAATGAGCAGTTCTTC. Its protein is CASSFGGYNEQFF.

This clone has more than one count but fewer than ten. The chain is built from TRBV5-4 and TRBJ2-7; the D gene is possibly TRBD1 (5 bases). The CDR3 sequence is 20 residues long. V lost 2 bases to trimming and J lost 0 bases, with 27 bases between them. Germline CDR1 and CDR2: SGHNT and YYREEE (reference sequence). The CDR3 region is CASSLTAYGRAPVSSYEQYF. The CDR3 DNA is TGTGCCAGCAGCTTAACGGCATATGGCAGGGCACCCGTTTCCTCCTACGAGCAGTACTTC.

V and J are TRBV6-5 and TRBJ1-2; TRBD1 matches at 9 bases. V gave up 6 bases and J gave up 6 bases; unmatched junction bases: 5. Germline values: CDR1 MNHEY, CDR2 SVGAGI. The CDR3 length is 13 residues. The CDR3 nucleotides are TGTGCCAGCAGCCCCTACAGGGGGCATGGCTACACCTTC. It is translated as CASSPYRGHGYTF.

The chain is built from TRBV6-5 and TRBJ1-1; D is possibly TRBD1 (5 bases). Per the germline V gene, CDR1 is MNHEY and CDR2 is SVGAGI. The CDR3 has 14 residues. The ends were cut back, 0 bases at V and 5 bases at J, with 10 bases in the middle. CDR3 sequence reads: CASSYSGAHTEAFF. CDR3 in DNA: TGTGCCAGCAGTTACTCAGGGGCACATACTGAAGCTTTCTTT.

CDR3 region: CSVGTSDSYEQYF. In nucleotides, the CDR3 is TGCAGCGTCGGGACTAGCGATTCCTACGAGCAGTACTTC. This chain uses TRBV29-1 with TRBJ2-7, with 10 nucleotides matching TRBD2. The CDR3 covers 13 residues. CDR1 SQVTM and CDR2 ANQGSEA come from the germline V gene. V was clipped by 6 bases and J by 1 base; unmatched bases: 3.

This clone was counted a few times. This chain connects TRBV7-9 to TRBJ2-3; 8 nucleotides align to TRBD2. V dropped 5 bases and J dropped 2; count of bases not matched to a gene: 3. This CDR3 contains 14 residues. The germline V gene encodes CDR1 SEHNR and CDR2 FQNEAQ (reference sequence). As DNA, the CDR3 is TGTGCCAGCAGCCTTAGCGGGGTCACAGATACGCAGTATTTT. Its translation: CASSLSGVTDTQYF. The whole variable domain, filled in from reference TRBV7-9 and TRBJ2-3, reads DTGVSQNPRHKITKRGQNVTFRCDPISEHNRLYWYRQTLGQGPEFLTYFQNEAQLEKSRLLSDRFSAERPKGSFSTLEIQRTEQGDSAMYLCASSLSGVTDTQYFGPGTRLTVL.

The rearrangement uses TRBV7-6 and TRBJ2-3; 8 nucleotides match TRBD1. The junction had 4 bases not matched to a gene; V was cut back by 5 bases and J by 0 bases. Germline lookup yields CDR1 SGHVS and CDR2 FNYEAQ. The CDR3 has 15 residues. CDR3 bases: TGTGCCAGCAGCCCCCGGGACAGGAGCACAGATACGCAGTATTTT. This sequence encodes CASSPRDRSTDTQYF.

The gene calls are TRBV29-1 and TRBJ2-2; 9 positions agree with TRBD1. CDR3 length: 14 amino acids. Germline V lookup: CDR1 SQVTM, CDR2 ANQGSEA. Trimming took 5 bases from V and 4 from J; bases not matched to a gene: 5. CDR3 in amino acids: CSVRGTGFTGELFF. Here the CDR3 DNA reads TGCAGCGTTCGTGGGACAGGGTTCACCGGGGAGCTGTTTTTT.

The sample holds one count of this clone. This sequence joins TRBV5-1 and TRBJ2-1; 10 positions agree with TRBD2. The J segment lost 5 bases and the V segment lost 3 bases, leaving 5 bases of the junction unmatched. Germline V gene data show CDR1 as SGHRS and CDR2 as YFSETQ. There are 15 residues in the CDR3. The CDR3 DNA is TGCGCCAGCAGCTCGAGCGGGAGGGCCGACAATGAGCAGTTCTTC. Translating it yields CASSSSGRADNEQFF.

This chain links TRBV18 with TRBJ1-5; 7 bases align to TRBD1. This CDR3 comprises 14 residues. V trimming: 6 bases; J trimming: 4 bases; junction bases outside the gene matches: 6. Germline loops: CDR1 KGHSH, CDR2 LQKENI. In DNA form, the CDR3 reads TGTGCCAGCTCCCAGGGGACAGCGAATCAGCCCCAGCATTTT. Encoded protein: CASSQGTANQPQHF.

The gene calls are TRBV2 and TRBJ1-5; D ambiguous. V was trimmed by 2 bases and J by 5 bases, leaving 10 bases between them. The CDR3 totals 14 residues. Germline CDR1 is SNHLY and CDR2 is FYNNEI. The CDR3 DNA follows: TGTGCCAGCAGTGAATACAGCCAACATCAGCCCCAGCATTTT. Translating it yields CASSEYSQHQPQHF.

The chain links TRBV29-1 to TRBJ2-7; D is perhaps TRBD1 (5 bases). V was trimmed by 4 bases and J by 4 bases, leaving 11 bases between them. The CDR3 consists of 12 residues. In germline, CDR1 is SQVTM, CDR2 ANQGSEA. Here the CDR3 DNA reads TGCAGCGTTGGCAGGGTTCCATACGAGCAGTACTTC. This encodes CSVGRVPYEQYF.

The V gene is TRBV6-6, the J gene TRBJ2-5, with 8 positions matching TRBD2. CDR1 is MNHNY, CDR2 SVGAGI, per germline (reference sequence). This CDR3 region has 15 residues. After removal of 6 bases from V and 2 bases from J, the junction contained 8 bases not matched to a gene. The CDR3 is CASRGRGARQETQYF. Written as DNA, the CDR3 is TGTGCCAGCAGGGGGCGGGGGGCGCGGCAAGAGACCCAGTACTTC.

This rearrangement joins TRBV25-1 to TRBJ1-2, with a tentative D call TRBD1 (6 bases). The CDR3 extends over 15 amino acids. Germline lookup yields CDR1 MGHDK and CDR2 SYGVNS. V was cut by 3 bases and J by 2 bases, with 13 bases left in between. The CDR3 nucleotides are TGTGCCAGCAGTGAGGATTGGGGGCAAAACTATGGCTACACCTTC. It specifies CASSEDWGQNYGYTF.

The chain uses TRBV4-1 and TRBJ2-2, with 7 bases lining up with TRBD1. The V gene end was trimmed by 4 bases and the J gene end by 6 bases; junction bases not matched to a gene: 5. The length of the CDR3 is 14 residues. The germline CDR1 and CDR2 sequences are MGHRA and YSYEKL. The CDR3 DNA reads as TGCGCCAGCAGCCCGGGGACAGCCCCCGGGGAGCTGTTTTTT. It encodes CASSPGTAPGELFF.